The 19 T cell receptor beta chains below come from one sample, sequenced in a study of T cell responses to AZD1222 COVID-19 vaccine. The data were produced by immunoSEQ multiplex PCR, yet TCRdb's version contains in-frame clones alone and is incomplete. The sample has roughly 180,000 clones, approximately 94% seen once. The sequenced sample was peripheral blood, obtained 28 days after the second AZD1222 dose. The origin of the receptors is an adult who received the AZD1222 COVID-19 vaccine.

The rearrangement links TRBV19 to TRBJ2-2, with no clear D. There are 12 residues in the CDR3. Between the trimmed V and J ends, which lost 8 bases and 7 bases, there was a span of 11 bases. Germline lookup yields CDR1 LNHDA and CDR2 SQIVND (reference sequence). The CDR3 bases are TGTGCCAGTGGTCTTCGGAACGGGGAGCTGTTTTTT. Its protein is CASGLRNGELFF.

The J gene is TRBJ2-3, the V gene TRBV9; 10 bases match TRBD2. The V and J ends lost 3 bases and 2 bases, in that order; junction bases with no gene match: 3. Germline V CDR1 and CDR2: SGDLS, YYNGEE. The CDR3 has 15 residues. CDR3 DNA: TGTGCCAGCAGCGCCGGACTAGCGGACACAGATACGCAGTATTTT. It yields the protein CASSAGLADTDTQYF.

This clone was seen only once. This chain's CDR3 is CASSRTVEPNYGYTF. DNA of the CDR3: TGTGCCAGCAGCCGGACAGTCGAACCTAACTATGGCTACACCTTC. The chain uses TRBV27 and TRBJ1-2; D perhaps matches TRBD1 (6 bases). CDR3 length: 15 residues. Deletions cut 6 bases from V and 0 bases from J, with 14 bases between. Germline V gene lookup returns CDR1 MNHEY and CDR2 SMNVEV (reference sequence).

The chain recombines TRBV10-3 with TRBJ1-2, with D uncertain. The CDR3 spans 15 residues. Between the trimmed V and J ends, which lost 0 bases and 0 bases, there was a span of 8 bases. The germline V gene has CDR1 ENHRY and CDR2 SYGVKD. The CDR3 DNA is TGTGCCATCAGTGAGTCGGGAGCAGCTAACTATGGCTACACCTTC. This codes for CAISESGAANYGYTF.

The V call is TRBV4-1, the J call TRBJ2-7; 13 nucleotides line up with TRBD2. Per germline, CDR1 MGHRA and CDR2 YSYEKL. CDR3 size: 19 residues. Trimming at V came to 0 bases and at J to 0 bases, leaving 8 bases not matched to a gene. In nucleotides, the CDR3 is TGCGCCAGCAGCCAAGACCCGCGGACTAGCGGGGGACCCTCCTACGAGCAGTACTTC. The encoded protein is CASSQDPRTSGGPSYEQYF.

This clone showed up just once. CDR3 DNA: TGTGCCAGCTCACCAACGAGACACCCGGGGCGGACTGAAGCTTTCTTT. This gives the protein CASSPTRHPGRTEAFF. This chain uses TRBV18 with TRBJ1-1; tentative D call: TRBD1 (5 bases). The ends were cut back, 2 bases at V and 5 bases at J, with 18 bases in the middle. Germline CDR1 reads KGHSH; CDR2 reads LQKENI. The length of the CDR3 is 16 residues.

V usage is TRBV12-3 or TRBV12-4 and J usage is TRBJ2-1; no reliable D call. The CDR3 has 13 residues. The V end lost 8 bases, the J end lost 6 bases, and 14 bases lay between the germline ends. The CDR3 spells CASLYFSGNEQFF. Written as DNA, the CDR3 is TGTGCCAGCTTATACTTCTCCGGCAATGAGCAGTTCTTC.

The rearrangement links TRBV2 to TRBJ1-2; TRBD1 matches 7 bases. CDR3 length equals 12 residues. Germline V gene data show CDR1 as SNHLY and CDR2 as FYNNEI. J gave up 4 bases and V 8 bases, and 4 bases lay outside the gene matches. Here the CDR3 DNA reads TGTGCCAGCGCGACAGGGTTCTATGGCTACACCTTC. It is translated as CASATGFYGYTF.

This chain links TRBV11-2 with TRBJ1-1, with 8 bases fitting TRBD1. Germline V gene data show CDR1 as SGHAT and CDR2 as FQNNGV. The trim removed 3 bases at V and 4 bases at J, leaving 1 base unmatched. The CDR3 consists of 13 residues. DNA for the CDR3: TGTGCCAGCAGCTTCAGGGGGCTCACTGAAGCTTTCTTT. It encodes CASSFRGLTEAFF. The complete variable domain, with remaining parts taken from reference TRBV11-2 and TRBJ1-1, reads EAGVAQSPRYKIIEKRQSVAFWCNPISGHATLYWYQQILGQGPKLLIQFQNNGVVDDSQLPKDRFSAERLKGVDSTLKIQPAKLEDSAVYLCASSFRGLTEAFFGQGTRLTVV.

This clone was seen only once. The chain is built from TRBV7-2 and TRBJ1-1, with D possibly matching TRBD1 (5 bases). V gave up 1 base and J gave up 6 bases, with 9 bases separating them. CDR1 and CDR2 from the germline V gene are SGHTA and FQGNSA. The CDR3 extends over 13 amino acids. In DNA, the CDR3 is TGTGCCAGCAGCTTAGGGTTGGGGGCTGAAGCTTTCTTT. Protein: CASSLGLGAEAFF. The whole variable domain, filled in from reference TRBV7-2 and TRBJ1-1, reads GAGVSQSPSNKVTEKGKDVELRCDPISGHTALYWYRQSLGQGLEFLIYFQGNSAPDKSGLPSDRFSAERTGGSVSTLTIQRTQQEDSAVYLCASSLGLGAEAFFGQGTRLTVV.

The rearrangement uses TRBV10-3 and TRBJ1-1; TRBD1 might be the D (5 bases). This CDR3 contains 15 residues. Germline loops: CDR1 ENHRY, CDR2 SYGVKD. Trimming cost V 4 bases and J 7 bases, with 19 bases left between them. The chain's CDR3 is CAISGTRGTENEAFF. The CDR3 DNA sequence: TGTGCCATCAGTGGCACCCGCGGGACCGAAAATGAAGCTTTCTTT.

V gene TRBV19 combines with J gene TRBJ1-1; 7 bases match TRBD1. V gave up 7 bases and J gave up 6 bases; unmatched junction bases: 11. Germline CDR1 is LNHDA and CDR2 is SQIVND (reference sequence). This CDR3 region has 14 residues. CDR3 nucleotide sequence: TGTGCCAGTAATCAGAACTACAGGGGAGCTGAAGCTTTCTTT. It codes for CASNQNYRGAEAFF.

The chain recombines TRBV11-2 with TRBJ2-1; D remains unclear. The CDR3 runs to 13 residues. Trimming removed 5 bases from V and 2 bases from J, with 7 bases in between. From germline, CDR1 is SGHAT and CDR2 FQNNGV. The CDR3 region is CASSRQTYNEQFF. The DNA of the CDR3 is TGTGCCAGCAGCCGACAAACCTACAATGAGCAGTTCTTC.

V and J are TRBV19 and TRBJ1-1; TRBD1 matches at 7 bases. The trim removed 6 bases at V and 4 bases at J, leaving 5 bases unmatched. The CDR3 is 13 amino acids. From germline, CDR1 is LNHDA and CDR2 SQIVND (reference sequence). The CDR3 region has the DNA TGTGCCAGTAGCTGGGACAGAGCCACTGAAGCTTTCTTT. Amino acids: CASSWDRATEAFF.

The chain is built from TRBV2 and TRBJ2-5, with D hard to call. From germline, CDR1 is SNHLY and CDR2 FYNNEI. The length of the CDR3 is 14 residues. Trimming left V 7 bases short and J 4 bases short, with 16 bases between. The chain's CDR3 is CASNVLSTGETQYF. CDR3 DNA sequence: TGTGCCAGCAATGTCCTAAGTACGGGAGAGACCCAGTACTTC.

The chain links TRBV4-3 to TRBJ2-1; D call uncertain. The CDR3 spans 15 residues. Germline lookup yields CDR1 LGHNA and CDR2 YSLEER. Trimming stripped 1 base from V and 0 bases from J, with 7 bases between. CDR3 sequence: CASSQGPRSYNEQFF. As DNA, the CDR3 is TGCGCCAGCAGCCAAGGACCCCGCTCCTACAATGAGCAGTTCTTC.

This clone was counted a few times. The rearrangement uses TRBV24-1 and TRBJ1-1; possibly TRBD1 for D (6 bases). This CDR3 is 14 amino acids long. V lost 4 bases and J lost 0, with 8 bases in between. The germline V gene has CDR1 KGHDR and CDR2 SFDVKD. CDR3 sequence reads: CATSDGGVNTEAFF. CDR3 DNA sequence: TGTGCCACCAGTGACGGGGGCGTGAACACTGAAGCTTTCTTT.

The table lists this clone with a count of one. The chain links TRBV18 to TRBJ1-5; no clear D gene. V lost 3 bases and J lost 0, with 6 bases in between. The length of the CDR3 is 14 residues. CDR1 is KGHSH, CDR2 LQKENI, per germline. The CDR3 loop reads CASSPSNSNQPQHF. CDR3 in DNA: TGTGCCAGCTCACCCAGTAATAGCAATCAGCCCCAGCATTTT.

The gene calls are TRBV2 and TRBJ2-2; D is unclear. The CDR3 is 16 amino acids. Germline V gives CDR1 SNHLY, CDR2 FYNNEI. The ends were cut back, 3 bases at V and 9 bases at J, with 20 bases in the middle. DNA of the CDR3: TGTGCCAGCAGTGACTACCTGTCCAGTGGGCCTCGGGAGCTGTTTTTT. It codes for CASSDYLSSGPRELFF.